The 9 T cell receptor beta chains given below trace back to one sample, sequenced in a study of molecular identifiers for immune sequencing clone quantification. A single record per CDR3 protein comes from TCRdb applying MiXCR to the PCR reads. The table records about 510,000 distinct CDR3 sequences, 20% to 25% of them present only once. What was sequenced was naive CD8+ T cells from blood, with Jurkat cell RNA spiked in. Subset meaning: FACS-sorted CD8+CD4-CCR7+CD45RA+ naive T cells. The receptors come from a human donor in good health. Some libraries in this study had Jurkat cell RNA spiked in.

This clonotype turned up a few times. This sequence joins TRBV11-2 and TRBJ2-3; 7 bases line up with TRBD1. CDR3 length: 16 residues. The ends lost 2 bases at V and 0 bases at J; junction bases unmatched: 5. CDR1 SGHAT and CDR2 FQNNGV come from the germline V gene. The DNA of the CDR3 is TGTGCCAGCAGCTTATGGGACAGCGCTAGCACAGATACGCAGTATTTT. It yields the protein CASSLWDSASTDTQYF. Full variable domain (missing parts from reference TRBV11-2 and TRBJ2-3): EAGVAQSPRYKIIEKRQSVAFWCNPISGHATLYWYQQILGQGPKLLIQFQNNGVVDDSQLPKDRFSAERLKGVDSTLKIQPAKLEDSAVYLCASSLWDSASTDTQYFGPGTRLTVL.

As concerns this clonotype: A read error may produce the germline difference seen at one junction end. V gene TRBV27 combines with J gene TRBJ2-2, with D perhaps TRBD2 (6 bases). Germline assignment: CDR1 MNHEY and CDR2 SMNVEV (reference sequence). The length of the CDR3 is 17 residues. The CDR3 reads CASSLRGPPMNTGGLFF. CDR3 nucleotide sequence: TGTGCCAGCAGTTTAAGGGGACCCCCGATGAACACCGGGGGGCTGTTTTTT.

This clonotype was found a few times. The chain is built from TRBV12-3 or TRBV12-4 and TRBJ2-3; 9 bases align to TRBD1. The CDR3 loop spans 17 amino acids. The V segment lost 6 bases and the J segment 0 bases; nucleotides outside the gene matches: 10. CDR3 region: CASRLKLTGGSTDTQYF. The CDR3 DNA sequence: TGTGCCAGCAGACTAAAACTGACAGGGGGTAGCACAGATACGCAGTATTTT.

The V and J genes are TRBV2 and TRBJ2-7; D remains unclear. This CDR3 comprises 14 residues. Per the germline V gene, CDR1 is SNHLY and CDR2 is FYNNEI. Deletions cut 5 bases from V and 7 bases from J, with 18 bases between. CDR3 residues: CASSPLGNEDEQYF. The DNA of the CDR3 is TGTGCCAGCAGTCCTTTGGGTAACGAAGATGAGCAGTACTTC.

This clonotype was observed many times. The V call is TRBV7-9, the J call TRBJ2-3; 10 nucleotides match TRBD2. Trimming took 1 base from V and 4 from J; bases not matched to a gene: 11. CDR1 and CDR2 (germline): SEHNR, FQNEAQ (reference sequence). CDR3 length: 18 amino acids. The CDR3 sequence: CASSLVASGSQVADTQYF. The DNA for the CDR3 is TGTGCCAGCAGCTTAGTGGCTAGCGGGAGTCAGGTGGCAGATACGCAGTATTTT.

This clonotype showed up just a few times. The CDR3 DNA reads as TGTGCCAGTAGTATAAACGGCCGGTCCTACGAGCAGTACTTC. This translates into CASSINGRSYEQYF. The V and J genes are TRBV19 and TRBJ2-7; D is uncertain. V was clipped by 2 bases and J by 1 base, with 9 bases between them. CDR1 is LNHDA and CDR2 is SQIVND in the germline V gene (reference sequence). This CDR3 spans 14 amino acids.

The V gene is TRBV20-1, the J gene TRBJ2-7; 7 positions match TRBD1. V lost 2 bases to trimming and J lost 6 bases; unmatched junction nucleotides: 4. CDR1 and CDR2 from the germline V gene are DFQATT and SNEGSKA (reference sequence). This CDR3 comprises 12 residues. This CDR3 is CSARPTGVEQYF. The CDR3 DNA reads as TGCAGTGCTAGACCTACAGGGGTCGAGCAGTACTTC.

The V gene is TRBV20-1, the J gene TRBJ2-7; 9 bases map to TRBD2. The V gene end was trimmed by 3 bases and the J gene end by 5 bases; junction bases not matched to a gene: 2. The CDR3 has 12 residues. Per germline, CDR1 DFQATT and CDR2 SNEGSKA (reference sequence). The CDR3 loop reads CSARASGNEQYF. CDR3 coding DNA: TGCAGTGCTAGGGCTAGCGGGAACGAGCAGTACTTC.

This clonotype has at least ten counts. The chain joins TRBV6-2 or TRBV6-3 to TRBJ2-7; TRBD1 aligns across 9 bases. This CDR3 spans 12 amino acids. V trimming: 11 bases; J trimming: 2 bases; junction bases outside the gene matches: 4. Germline V gene data show CDR1 as MNHEY and CDR2 as SVGEGT. The CDR3 nucleotides are TGTGCCGCAGGGACAGGGCCCTACGAGCAGTACTTC. It yields the protein CAAGTGPYEQYF.